These 5 T cell receptor beta chains share one sample of origin, sequenced in a study of control samples from healthy donors and cancer patients. The repertoire was sequenced with immunoSEQ multiplex PCR; TCRdb's copy has only in-frame clones and lacks some. Of about 250,000 clones detected, over 75% appear once; the ten largest clones hold about an eighth. The specimen was PBMCs. Receptors were obtained from a woman aged 55-70 years with lung cancer.

The V gene is TRBV9, the J gene TRBJ1-1, with D perhaps TRBD1 (5 bases). The CDR3 spans 14 residues. Germline CDR1 is SGDLS and CDR2 is YYNGEE. Trimming removed 6 bases at V and 3 bases at J, with 15 bases between. The CDR3 nucleotides read TGTGCCAGCACCGGGGGAGGGGCCGACACTGAAGCTTTCTTT. Amino acid sequence: CASTGGGADTEAFF.

The chain employs TRBV28 and TRBJ2-3; D ambiguous. The germline V and J ends were trimmed by 5 bases and 6 bases, with 3 bases remaining between them. The CDR3 has 10 amino acids. Germline CDR1 and CDR2: MDHEN and SYDVKM. The CDR3 sequence is CASSHDTQYF. The CDR3 DNA is TGTGCCAGCAGTCACGATACGCAGTATTTT.

The V call is TRBV5-1, the J call TRBJ2-1; weak D call: TRBD1 (6 bases). CDR3 size: 15 residues. The V gene's germline CDR1 is SGHRS and CDR2 YFSETQ. The ends were cut back, 0 bases at V and 1 base at J, with 8 bases in the middle. The CDR3 sequence is CASSLATGSYNEQFF. In nucleotides, the CDR3 is TGCGCCAGCAGCTTGGCGACAGGTTCCTACAATGAGCAGTTCTTC.

The gene calls are TRBV19 and TRBJ1-6; TRBD1 agrees at 7 bases. Germline V lookup: CDR1 LNHDA, CDR2 SQIVND (reference sequence). Trimming at V came to 3 bases and at J to 8 bases, leaving 10 bases not matched to a gene. The CDR3 has 16 amino acids. The CDR3: CASSIDRASRDSPLHF. The DNA for the CDR3 is TGTGCCAGTAGTATCGACAGGGCATCGAGAGATTCACCCCTCCACTTT.

The chain employs TRBV19 and TRBJ1-5, with TRBD1 matching 9 bases. The germline gives CDR1 LNHDA, CDR2 SQIVND (reference sequence). V was pared by 6 bases and J by 6 bases, with 9 bases of the junction left unmatched. The CDR3 spans 15 residues. Here the CDR3 reads CASSPGQGAGQPQHF. CDR3 DNA: TGTGCCAGTAGCCCGGGACAGGGAGCAGGTCAGCCCCAGCATTTT.